The T cell receptor (beta chain) described here comes from a study of shared clonotypes between healthy human individuals. Study context: CD4 naive cells filled three plates per donor, CD4 memory three, CD8 naive two and CD8 memory one.

Sorted subsets were amplified in replicate PCRs using 200 ng DNA, roughly 30,000 T cell genomes. Using immunoSEQ multiplex PCR, the repertoire was profiled, and TCRdb retains in-frame clones only, with some absent. The sample lists over 400,000 clones; 95% to 97% were seen once. With respect to this clone: Its antigen is still unknown.

From germline, CDR1 is SGHRS and CDR2 YFSETQ. This CDR3 has 16 amino acids. The V end was cut by 1 base, the J end by 4 bases, with 15 bases between. General study findings and limits: Shared clonotypes across all four donors exceeded non-shared ones in generation probability.

This sequence joins TRBV5-1 and TRBJ2-1; D gene unclear. The sequence came from a woman in her thirties in good health. Sequenced: naive CD4+ T cells sorted from blood. The sample's subset: CD45RA+ positively selected. This CDR3 is CASSLFDSALYNEQFF. For the CDR3, the DNA is TGCGCCAGCAGCTTGTTCGACTCCGCCCTTTACAATGAGCAGTTCTTC.